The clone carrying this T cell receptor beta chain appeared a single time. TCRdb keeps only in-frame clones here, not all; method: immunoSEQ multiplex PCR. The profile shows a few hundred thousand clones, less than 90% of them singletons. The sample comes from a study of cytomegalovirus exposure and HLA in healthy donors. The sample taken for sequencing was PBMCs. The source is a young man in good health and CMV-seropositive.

CDR3 coding DNA: TGTGCCAGTAGTATTGAGGGAGCCTACGAGCAGTACTTC. It yields the protein CASSIEGAYEQYF. This rearrangement joins TRBV19 to TRBJ2-7, with a possible D match to TRBD2 (5 bases). Germline V gene sequence: CDR1 LNHDA, CDR2 SQIVND (reference sequence). V was pared by 3 bases and J by 2 bases, with 8 bases between. CDR3 length: 13 amino acids.